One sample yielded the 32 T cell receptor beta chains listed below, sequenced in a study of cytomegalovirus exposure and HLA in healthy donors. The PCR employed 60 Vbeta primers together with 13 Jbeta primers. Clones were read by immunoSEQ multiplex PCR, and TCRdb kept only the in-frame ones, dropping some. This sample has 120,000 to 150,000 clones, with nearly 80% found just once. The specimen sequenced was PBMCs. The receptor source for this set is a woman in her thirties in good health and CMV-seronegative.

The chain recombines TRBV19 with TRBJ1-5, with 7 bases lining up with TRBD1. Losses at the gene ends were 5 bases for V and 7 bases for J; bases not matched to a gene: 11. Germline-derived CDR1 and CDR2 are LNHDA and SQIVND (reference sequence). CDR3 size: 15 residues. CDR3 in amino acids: CASSARTGGGQPQHF. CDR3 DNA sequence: TGTGCCAGTAGTGCCAGGACAGGCGGAGGGCAGCCCCAGCATTTT.

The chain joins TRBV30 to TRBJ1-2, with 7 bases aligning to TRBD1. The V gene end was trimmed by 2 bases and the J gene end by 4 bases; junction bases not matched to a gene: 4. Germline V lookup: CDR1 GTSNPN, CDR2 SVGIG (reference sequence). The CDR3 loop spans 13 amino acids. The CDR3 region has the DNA TGTGCCTGGAGTAGAGCAGGGGGCTATGGCTACACCTTC. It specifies CAWSRAGGYGYTF. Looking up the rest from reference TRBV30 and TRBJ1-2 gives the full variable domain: SQTIHQWPATLVQPVGSPLSLECTVEGTSNPNLYWYRQAAGRGLQLLFYSVGIGQISSEVPQNLSASRPQDRQFILSSKKLLLSDSGFYLCAWSRAGGYGYTFGSGTRLTVV.

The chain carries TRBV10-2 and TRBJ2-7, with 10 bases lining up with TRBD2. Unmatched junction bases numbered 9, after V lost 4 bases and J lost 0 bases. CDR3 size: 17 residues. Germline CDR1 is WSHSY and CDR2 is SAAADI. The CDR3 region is CASSVVLAGETSYEQYF. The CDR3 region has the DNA TGCGCCAGCAGTGTGGTTCTAGCGGGGGAGACCTCCTACGAGCAGTACTTC.

The CDR3 nucleotides read TGTGCCAGCAAACTGGACAGCGGTTATAATTCACCCCTCCACTTT. The encoded protein is CASKLDSGYNSPLHF. V and J are TRBV6-1 and TRBJ1-6; weak D call: TRBD1 (6 bases). V was cut by 7 bases and J by 4 bases, with 14 bases left in between. The CDR3 is made up of 15 amino acids. Germline CDR1 MNHNS, CDR2 SASEGT.

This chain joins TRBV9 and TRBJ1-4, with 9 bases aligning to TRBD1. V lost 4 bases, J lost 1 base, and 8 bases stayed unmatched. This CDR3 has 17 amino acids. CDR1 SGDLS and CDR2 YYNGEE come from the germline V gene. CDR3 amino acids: CASSPWTGAGTNEKLFF. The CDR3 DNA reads TGTGCCAGCAGCCCTTGGACAGGGGCCGGAACTAATGAAAAACTGTTTTTT.

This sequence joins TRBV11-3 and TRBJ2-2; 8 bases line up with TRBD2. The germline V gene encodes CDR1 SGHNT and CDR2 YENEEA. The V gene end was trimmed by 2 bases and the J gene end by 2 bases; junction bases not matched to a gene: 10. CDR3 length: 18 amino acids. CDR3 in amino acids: CASSLPTAGASNTGELFF. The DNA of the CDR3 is TGTGCCAGCAGCTTACCTACAGCGGGGGCTTCTAACACCGGGGAGCTGTTTTTT.

The CDR3 sequence: CASSLGTVEQEPYEQYF. Written as DNA, the CDR3 is TGCGCCAGCAGCTTGGGCACCGTGGAACAGGAACCTTACGAGCAGTACTTC. The J gene is TRBJ2-7, the V gene TRBV5-1; the D gene is possibly TRBD1 (5 bases). The germline CDR1 and CDR2 sequences are SGHRS and YFSETQ. The CDR3 runs to 17 residues. Trimming removed 0 bases from V and 4 bases from J, with 20 bases in between. Supplemented by reference TRBV5-1 and TRBJ2-7, the full variable domain reads KAGVTQTPRYLIKTRGQQVTLSCSPISGHRSVSWYQQTPGQGLQFLFEYFSETQRNKGNFPGRFSGRQFSNSRSEMNVSTLELGDSALYLCASSLGTVEQEPYEQYFGPGTRLTVT.

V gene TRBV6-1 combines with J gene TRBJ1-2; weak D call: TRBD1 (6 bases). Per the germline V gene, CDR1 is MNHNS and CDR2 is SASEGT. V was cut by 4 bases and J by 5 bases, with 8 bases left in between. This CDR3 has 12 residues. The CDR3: CASSGTDYGYTF. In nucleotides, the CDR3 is TGTGCCAGCAGTGGGACAGATTATGGCTACACCTTC.

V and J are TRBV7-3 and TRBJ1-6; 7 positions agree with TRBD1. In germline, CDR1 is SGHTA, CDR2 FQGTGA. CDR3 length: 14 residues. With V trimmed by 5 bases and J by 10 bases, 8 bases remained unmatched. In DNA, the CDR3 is TGTGCCAGCAGCCCTTCACAAGGGGGCTCACCCCTCCACTTT. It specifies CASSPSQGGSPLHF. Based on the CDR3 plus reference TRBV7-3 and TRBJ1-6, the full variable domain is GAGVSQTPSNKVTEKGKYVELRCDPISGHTALYWYRQSLGQGPEFLIYFQGTGAADDSGLPNDRFFAVRPEGSVSTLKIQRTERGDSAVYLCASSPSQGGSPLHFGNGTRLTVT.

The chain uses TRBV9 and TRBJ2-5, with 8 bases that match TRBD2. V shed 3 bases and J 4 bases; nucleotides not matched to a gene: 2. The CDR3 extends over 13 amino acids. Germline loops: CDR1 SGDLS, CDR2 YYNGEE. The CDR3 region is CASSAGLAETQYF. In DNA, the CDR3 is TGTGCCAGCAGCGCCGGACTAGCAGAGACCCAGTACTTC.

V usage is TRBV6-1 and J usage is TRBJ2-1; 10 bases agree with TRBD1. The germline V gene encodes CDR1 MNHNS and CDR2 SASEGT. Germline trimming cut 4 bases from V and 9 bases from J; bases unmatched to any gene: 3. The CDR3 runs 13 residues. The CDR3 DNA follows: TGTGCCAGCAGTGGACAGGGGGCAGGTGAGCAGTTCTTC. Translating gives CASSGQGAGEQFF.

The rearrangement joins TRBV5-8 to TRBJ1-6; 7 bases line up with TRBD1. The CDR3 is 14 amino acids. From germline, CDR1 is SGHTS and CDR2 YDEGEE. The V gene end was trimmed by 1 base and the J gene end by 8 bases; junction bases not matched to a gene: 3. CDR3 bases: TGTGCCAGCAGCTTGACAGGGGCGTATTCACCCCTCCACTTT. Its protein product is CASSLTGAYSPLHF.

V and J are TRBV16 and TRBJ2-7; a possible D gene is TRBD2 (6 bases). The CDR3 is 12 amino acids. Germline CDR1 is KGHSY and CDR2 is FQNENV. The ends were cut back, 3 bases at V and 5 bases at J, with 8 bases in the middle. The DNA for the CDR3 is TGTGCCAGCAGCCACGGGACTCACGAGCAGTACTTC. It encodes CASSHGTHEQYF.

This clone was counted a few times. The chain's CDR3 is CASSLRSGPLHF. CDR3 nucleotides: TGTGCCAGCAGCTTACGATCAGGACCCCTCCACTTT. The chain couples TRBV7-2 to TRBJ1-6, with unresolved D. Trimming removed 2 bases at V and 12 bases at J, with 8 bases between. Per the germline V gene, CDR1 is SGHTA and CDR2 is FQGNSA. The CDR3 extends over 12 amino acids.

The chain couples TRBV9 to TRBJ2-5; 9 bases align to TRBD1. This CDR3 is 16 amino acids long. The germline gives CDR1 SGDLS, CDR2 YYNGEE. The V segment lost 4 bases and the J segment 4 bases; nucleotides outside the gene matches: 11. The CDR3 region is CASSPTWRQGVETQYF. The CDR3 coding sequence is TGTGCCAGCAGCCCCACCTGGAGACAGGGGGTAGAGACCCAGTACTTC.

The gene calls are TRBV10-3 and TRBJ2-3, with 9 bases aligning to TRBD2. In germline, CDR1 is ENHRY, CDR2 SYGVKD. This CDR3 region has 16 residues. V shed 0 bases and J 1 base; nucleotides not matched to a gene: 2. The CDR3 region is CAISESKRGGTDTQYF. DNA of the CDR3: TGTGCCATCAGTGAGTCCAAGCGGGGGGGCACAGATACGCAGTATTTT.

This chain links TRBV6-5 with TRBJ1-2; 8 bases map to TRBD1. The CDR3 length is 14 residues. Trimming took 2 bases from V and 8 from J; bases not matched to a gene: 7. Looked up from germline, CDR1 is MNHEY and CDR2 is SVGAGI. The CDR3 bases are TGTGCCAGCAGTTACCTAGGACAGGGCGGCGGCTACACCTTC. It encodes CASSYLGQGGGYTF.

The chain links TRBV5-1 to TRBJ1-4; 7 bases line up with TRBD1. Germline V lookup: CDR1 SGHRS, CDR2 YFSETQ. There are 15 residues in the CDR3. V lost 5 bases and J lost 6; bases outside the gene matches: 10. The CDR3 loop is CASSSRQGTDEKLFF. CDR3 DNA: TGCGCCAGCAGTTCAAGACAGGGAACGGATGAAAAACTGTTTTTT. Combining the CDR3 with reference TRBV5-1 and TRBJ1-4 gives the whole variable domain KAGVTQTPRYLIKTRGQQVTLSCSPISGHRSVSWYQQTPGQGLQFLFEYFSETQRNKGNFPGRFSGRQFSNSRSEMNVSTLELGDSALYLCASSSRQGTDEKLFFGSGTQLSVL.

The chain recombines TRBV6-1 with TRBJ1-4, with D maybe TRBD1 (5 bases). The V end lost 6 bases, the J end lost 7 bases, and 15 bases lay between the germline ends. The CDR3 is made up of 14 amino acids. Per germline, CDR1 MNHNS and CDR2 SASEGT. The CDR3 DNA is TGTGCCAGCAGCGTTGACAGATGGGGTGAAAAACTGTTTTTT. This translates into CASSVDRWGEKLFF.

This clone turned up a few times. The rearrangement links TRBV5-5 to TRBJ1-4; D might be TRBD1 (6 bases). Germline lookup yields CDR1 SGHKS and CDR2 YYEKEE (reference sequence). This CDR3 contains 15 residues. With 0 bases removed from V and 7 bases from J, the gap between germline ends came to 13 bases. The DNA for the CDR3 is TGTGCCAGCAGCTTGGGCCCCAGGGGTAGTGAAAAACTGTTTTTT. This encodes CASSLGPRGSEKLFF.

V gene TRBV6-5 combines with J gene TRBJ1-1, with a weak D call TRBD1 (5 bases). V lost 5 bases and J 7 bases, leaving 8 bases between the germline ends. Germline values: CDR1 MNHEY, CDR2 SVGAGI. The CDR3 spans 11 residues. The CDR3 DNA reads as TGTGCCAGCAGTGAGCAGGGTGAAGCTTTCTTT. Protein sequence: CASSEQGEAFF.

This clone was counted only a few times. CDR3 in amino acids: CASSRLGTVNEKLFF. In DNA form, the CDR3 reads TGTGCCAGCAGCCGACTGGGGACAGTGAATGAAAAACTGTTTTTT. V usage is TRBV6-5 and J usage is TRBJ1-4; 7 bases are a match to TRBD1. CDR1 MNHEY and CDR2 SVGAGI come from the germline V gene. Trimming cost V 6 bases and J 5 bases; bases outside gene matches: 9. CDR3 size: 15 residues.

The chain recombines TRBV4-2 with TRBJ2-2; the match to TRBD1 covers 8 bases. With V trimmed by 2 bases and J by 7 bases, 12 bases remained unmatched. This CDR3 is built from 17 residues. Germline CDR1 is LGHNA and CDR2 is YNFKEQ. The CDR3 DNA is TGTGCCAGCAGCCAATCCCACCTGGGACAGGCCGTCGGGGAGCTGTTTTTT. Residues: CASSQSHLGQAVGELFF.

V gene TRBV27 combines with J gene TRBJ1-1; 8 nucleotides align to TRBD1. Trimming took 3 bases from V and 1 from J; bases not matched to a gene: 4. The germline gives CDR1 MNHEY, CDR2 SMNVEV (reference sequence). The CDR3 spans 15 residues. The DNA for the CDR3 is TGTGCCAGCAGTTTGACAGGGGCGGGGAACACTGAAGCTTTCTTT. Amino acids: CASSLTGAGNTEAFF.

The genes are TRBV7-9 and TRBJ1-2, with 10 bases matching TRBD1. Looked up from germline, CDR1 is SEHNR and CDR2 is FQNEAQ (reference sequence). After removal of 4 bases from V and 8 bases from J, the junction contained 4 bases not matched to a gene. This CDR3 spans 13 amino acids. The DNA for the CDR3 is TGTGCCAGCAGCTGGGACAGGGGAGTGGGCTACACCTTC. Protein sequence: CASSWDRGVGYTF.

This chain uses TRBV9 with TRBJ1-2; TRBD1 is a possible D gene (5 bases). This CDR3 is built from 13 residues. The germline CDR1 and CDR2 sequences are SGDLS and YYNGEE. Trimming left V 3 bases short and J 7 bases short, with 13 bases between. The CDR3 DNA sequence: TGTGCCAGCAGCGCCCCCGGGGGAAGTGGCTACACCTTC. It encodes CASSAPGGSGYTF.

CDR3 sequence: CASSLDSEETQYF. CDR3 nucleotides: TGCGCCAGCAGCTTGGATTCCGAAGAGACCCAGTACTTC. The chain uses TRBV5-1 and TRBJ2-5; D call uncertain. CDR1 and CDR2 (germline): SGHRS, YFSETQ. The CDR3 has 13 residues. V lost 0 bases and J lost 3, with 6 bases in between.

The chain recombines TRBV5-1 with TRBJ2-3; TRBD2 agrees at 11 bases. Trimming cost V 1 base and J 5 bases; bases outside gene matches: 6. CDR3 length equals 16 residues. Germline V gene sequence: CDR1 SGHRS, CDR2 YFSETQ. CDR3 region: CASSLPTSGVVDTQYF. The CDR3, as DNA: TGCGCCAGCAGCTTGCCGACTAGCGGGGTCGTAGATACGCAGTATTTT.

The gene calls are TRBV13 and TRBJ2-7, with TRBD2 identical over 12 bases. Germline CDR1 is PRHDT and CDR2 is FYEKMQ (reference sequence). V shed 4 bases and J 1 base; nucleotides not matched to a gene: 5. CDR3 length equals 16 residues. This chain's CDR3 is CASSSTTSGSSYEQYF. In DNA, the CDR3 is TGTGCCAGCAGCTCAACGACTAGCGGGAGTTCCTACGAGCAGTACTTC.

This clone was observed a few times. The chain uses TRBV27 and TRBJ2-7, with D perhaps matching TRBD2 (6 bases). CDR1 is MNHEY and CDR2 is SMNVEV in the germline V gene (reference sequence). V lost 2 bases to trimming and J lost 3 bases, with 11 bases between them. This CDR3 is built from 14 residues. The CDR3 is CASSLGAGNYEQYF. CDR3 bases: TGTGCCAGCAGTTTAGGGGCGGGAAACTACGAGCAGTACTTC.

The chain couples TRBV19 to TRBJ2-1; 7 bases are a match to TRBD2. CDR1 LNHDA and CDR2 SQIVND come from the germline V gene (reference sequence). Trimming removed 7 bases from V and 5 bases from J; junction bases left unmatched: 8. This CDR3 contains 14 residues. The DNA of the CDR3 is TGTGCCAGTACCCTACGGGGGGACCACAATGAGCAGTTCTTC. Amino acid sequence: CASTLRGDHNEQFF.

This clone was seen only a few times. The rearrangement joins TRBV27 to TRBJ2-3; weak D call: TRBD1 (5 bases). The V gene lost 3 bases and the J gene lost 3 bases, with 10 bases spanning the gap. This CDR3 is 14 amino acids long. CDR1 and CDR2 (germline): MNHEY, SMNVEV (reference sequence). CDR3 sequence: CASSLQQGTDTQYF. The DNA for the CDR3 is TGTGCCAGCAGTTTGCAGCAGGGAACAGATACGCAGTATTTT.